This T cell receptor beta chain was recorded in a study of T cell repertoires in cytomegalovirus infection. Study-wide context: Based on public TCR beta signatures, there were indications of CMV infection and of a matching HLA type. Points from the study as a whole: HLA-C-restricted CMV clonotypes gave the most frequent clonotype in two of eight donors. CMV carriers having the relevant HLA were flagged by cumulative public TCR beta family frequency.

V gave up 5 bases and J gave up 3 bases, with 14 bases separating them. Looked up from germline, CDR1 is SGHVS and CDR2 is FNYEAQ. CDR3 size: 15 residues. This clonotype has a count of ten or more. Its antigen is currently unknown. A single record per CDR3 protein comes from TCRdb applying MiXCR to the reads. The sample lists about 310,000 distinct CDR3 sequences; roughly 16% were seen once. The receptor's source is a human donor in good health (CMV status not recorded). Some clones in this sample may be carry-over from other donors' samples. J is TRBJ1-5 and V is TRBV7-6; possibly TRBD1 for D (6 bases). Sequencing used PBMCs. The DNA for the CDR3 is TGTGCCAGCAGCCCGGCTTGGGGGGCCAATCAGCCCCAGCATTTT. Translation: CASSPAWGANQPQHF.